The 10 T cell receptor beta chains listed next were all sequenced from one sample in a study of blood T cell repertoires in COVID-19. Sequencing used immunoSEQ multiplex PCR; TCRdb keeps in-frame clones, though not all of them. The repertoire consists of approximately 60,000 clones, with roughly four fifths occurring once and the leading ten covering 8.2%. The sequencing sample was made of peripheral blood. These receptor sequences come from a woman of 80 years or more with acute or convalescent COVID-19.

The rearrangement links TRBV12-3 or TRBV12-4 to TRBJ2-6; D gene ambiguous. There are 13 residues in the CDR3. Deletions cut 6 bases from V and 0 bases from J, with 3 bases between. CDR3 amino acids: CASSNSGANVLTF. The CDR3 region has the DNA TGTGCCAGCAGCAACTCTGGGGCCAACGTCCTGACTTTC.

The chain joins TRBV30 to TRBJ1-2; TRBD1 matches 7 bases. This CDR3 has 15 amino acids. Germline CDR1 GTSNPN, CDR2 SVGIG (reference sequence). Unmatched junction bases numbered 11, after V lost 5 bases and J lost 2 bases. CDR3 amino acids: CAWGLTGVMNYGYTF. For the CDR3, the DNA is TGTGCCTGGGGTCTAACAGGGGTTATGAACTATGGCTACACCTTC.

The genes are TRBV7-9 and TRBJ1-5, with TRBD1 identical over 7 bases. This CDR3 has 14 residues. The V gene end was trimmed by 5 bases and the J gene end by 2 bases; junction bases not matched to a gene: 3. Per germline, CDR1 SEHNR and CDR2 FQNEAQ (reference sequence). As DNA, the CDR3 is TGTGCCAGCAGCGCCGGGACAGGCAATCAGCCCCAGCATTTT. Translation gives CASSAGTGNQPQHF.

The V gene is TRBV28, the J gene TRBJ2-1, with TRBD2 matching 14 bases. This CDR3 is built from 15 residues. The germline gives CDR1 MDHEN, CDR2 SYDVKM. V was clipped by 5 bases and J by 8 bases; unmatched bases: 5. The chain's CDR3 is CASSPGLAGEYEQFF. For the CDR3, the DNA is TGTGCCAGCAGTCCGGGACTAGCGGGAGAGTATGAGCAGTTCTTC.

V gene TRBV7-3 combines with J gene TRBJ2-1; no clear D gene. Germline V lookup: CDR1 SGHTA, CDR2 FQGTGA. V was cut by 5 bases and J by 4 bases, with 15 bases left in between. The CDR3 is 15 residues long. The chain's CDR3 is CASSPYSGEYNEQFF. The CDR3, as DNA: TGTGCCAGCAGCCCGTACTCCGGAGAATACAATGAGCAGTTCTTC.

This clone was found once. The chain couples TRBV2 to TRBJ2-7; 9 nucleotides agree with TRBD1. The V gene end was trimmed by 4 bases and the J gene end by 5 bases; junction bases not matched to a gene: 15. Germline V gene data show CDR1 as SNHLY and CDR2 as FYNNEI. CDR3 length: 17 amino acids. The CDR3 sequence is CASSGRPGTGTGHEQYF. The CDR3 nucleotides are TGTGCCAGCAGTGGACGCCCCGGGACAGGGACTGGTCACGAGCAGTACTTC.

The chain links TRBV16 to TRBJ2-3; 10 positions agree with TRBD2. V lost 2 bases and J lost 3; bases outside the gene matches: 8. The germline V gene encodes CDR1 KGHSY and CDR2 FQNENV. This CDR3 comprises 17 residues. The CDR3 sequence: CASSQGLAGVGTDTQYF. CDR3 DNA sequence: TGTGCCAGCAGCCAAGGCCTAGCGGGAGTTGGGACAGATACGCAGTATTTT. Combining the CDR3 with reference TRBV16 and TRBJ2-3 gives the whole variable domain GEEVAQTPKHLVRGEGQKAKLYCAPIKGHSYVFWYQQVLKNEFKFLISFQNENVFDETGMPKERFSAKCLPNSPCSLEIQATKLEDSAVYFCASSQGLAGVGTDTQYFGPGTRLTVL.

The chain uses TRBV5-1 and TRBJ1-1, with 7 bases that match TRBD1. Germline-derived CDR1 and CDR2 are SGHRS and YFSETQ. The V segment lost 4 bases and the J segment 3 bases; nucleotides outside the gene matches: 15. This CDR3 is built from 17 residues. CDR3 in DNA: TGCGCCAGCAGCCGCACCTCAGGGGGAAGTAAGGACACTGAAGCTTTCTTT. Its translation: CASSRTSGGSKDTEAFF.

The chain links TRBV6-5 to TRBJ1-2; TRBD1 might be the D (5 bases). The CDR3 has 14 residues. Germline V gives CDR1 MNHEY, CDR2 SVGAGI. V was trimmed by 10 bases and J by 2 bases, leaving 17 bases between them. The CDR3 loop reads CATLPGTQNYGYTF. CDR3 bases: TGTGCCACCTTACCCGGGACTCAAAACTATGGCTACACCTTC.

Comments on this clone: Other DNA sequences in this specimen translate into the identical CDR3. This chain uses TRBV7-9 with TRBJ2-3; maybe TRBD1 (5 bases). V lost 1 base and J lost 3, with 8 bases in between. Germline CDR1 and CDR2: SEHNR and FQNEAQ (reference sequence). The CDR3 covers 14 residues. The CDR3 nucleotides read TGTGCCAGCAGCTTAGTAGGGGCTACAGATACGCAGTATTTT. Its translation is CASSLVGATDTQYF.